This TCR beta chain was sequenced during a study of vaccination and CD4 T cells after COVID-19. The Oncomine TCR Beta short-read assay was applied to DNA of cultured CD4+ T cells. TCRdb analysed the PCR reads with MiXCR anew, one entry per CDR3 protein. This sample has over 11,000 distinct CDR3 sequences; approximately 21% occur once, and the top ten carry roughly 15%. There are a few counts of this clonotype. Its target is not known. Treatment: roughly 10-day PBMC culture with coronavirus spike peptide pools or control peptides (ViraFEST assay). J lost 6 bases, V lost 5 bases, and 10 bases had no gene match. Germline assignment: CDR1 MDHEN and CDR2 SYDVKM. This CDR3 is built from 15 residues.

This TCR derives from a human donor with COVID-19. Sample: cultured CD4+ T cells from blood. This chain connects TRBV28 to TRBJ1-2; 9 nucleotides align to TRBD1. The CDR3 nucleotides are TGTGCCAGCAGTGTCTCCGGGACAGGGCGTCATGGCTACACCTTC. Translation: CASSVSGTGRHGYTF.